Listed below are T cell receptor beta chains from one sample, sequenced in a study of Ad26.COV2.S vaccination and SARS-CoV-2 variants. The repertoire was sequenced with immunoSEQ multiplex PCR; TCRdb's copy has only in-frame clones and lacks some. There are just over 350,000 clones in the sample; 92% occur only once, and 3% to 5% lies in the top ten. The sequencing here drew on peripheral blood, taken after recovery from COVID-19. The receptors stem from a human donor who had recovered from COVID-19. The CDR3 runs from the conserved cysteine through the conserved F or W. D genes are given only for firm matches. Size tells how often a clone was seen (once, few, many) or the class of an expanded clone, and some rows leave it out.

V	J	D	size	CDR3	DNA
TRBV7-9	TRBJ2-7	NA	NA	CASSLAPVYEQYF	TGTGCCAGCAGCTTAGCGCCGGTGTACGAGCAGTACTTC
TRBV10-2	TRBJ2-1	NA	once	CASGGSSYNEQFF	TGCGCCAGCGGGGGGAGCTCCTACAATGAGCAGTTCTTC
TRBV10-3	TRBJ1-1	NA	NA	CAISTDRPTEAFF	TGTGCCATCAGCACAGACAGGCCCACTGAAGCTTTCTTT
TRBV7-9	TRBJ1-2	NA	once	CASSNHSGNYGYTF	TGTGCCAGCAGCAACCATTCGGGTAACTATGGCTACACCTTC
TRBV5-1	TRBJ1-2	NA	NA	CASSRSIQAFNYGYTF	TGCGCCAGCAGCCGGAGTATACAGGCTTTTAACTATGGCTACACCTTC
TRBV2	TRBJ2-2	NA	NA	CASSVSEGSLTELFF	TGTGCCAGCAGTGTGTCAGAAGGTTCATTGACGGAGCTGTTTTTT
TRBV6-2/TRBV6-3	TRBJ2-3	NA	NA	CASSYRARAQYF	TGTGCCAGCAGTTATAGGGCTAGAGCGCAGTATTTT
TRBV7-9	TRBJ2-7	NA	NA	CASSHAGTLSYEQYF	TGTGCCAGCAGCCATGCGGGGACATTATCCTACGAGCAGTACTTC
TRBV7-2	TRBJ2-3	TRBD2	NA	CASSLGGGLAGVYTDTQYF	TGTGCCAGCAGCTTAGGGGGAGGACTAGCGGGGGTCTACACAGATACGCAGTATTTT
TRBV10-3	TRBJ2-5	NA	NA	CAISAGLATQETQYF	TGTGCCATCAGTGCTGGGCTAGCGACCCAAGAGACCCAGTACTTC
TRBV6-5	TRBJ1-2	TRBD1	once	CASRSTGSSFGYTF	TGTGCCAGCAGGTCGACAGGGTCCTCTTTCGGCTACACCTTC
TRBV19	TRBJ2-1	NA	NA	CASSIGWGRAGFDEQFF	TGTGCCAGTAGTATAGGGTGGGGCAGGGCCGGTTTCGATGAGCAGTTCTTC
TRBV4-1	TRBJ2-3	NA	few	CASSQGRIGNTQYF	TGCGCCAGCAGCCAGGGCCGGATTGGAAATACGCAGTATTTT
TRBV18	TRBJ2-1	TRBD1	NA	CASSPPGTVYNEQFF	TGTGCCAGCTCACCTCCCGGGACAGTATACAATGAGCAGTTCTTC
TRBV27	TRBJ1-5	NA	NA	CASSLFVPTGNQPQHF	TGTGCCAGCAGTTTATTCGTTCCCACAGGCAATCAGCCCCAGCATTTT
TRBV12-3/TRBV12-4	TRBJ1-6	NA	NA	CASGSYNSPLHF	TGTGCCAGCGGGTCCTATAATTCACCCCTCCACTTT
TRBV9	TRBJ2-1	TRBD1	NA	CASAGTGLGSEQFF	TGTGCCAGCGCAGGGACAGGGTTGGGGAGTGAGCAGTTCTTC
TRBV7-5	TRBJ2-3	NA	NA	CATMTTRVLQTEDTDTQYF	TGTGCCACCATGACTACTCGGGTTTTGCAAACGGAAGACACAGATACGCAGTATTTT
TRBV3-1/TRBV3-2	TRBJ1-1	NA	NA	CASSQAGSTEAFF	TGTGCCAGCAGCCAAGCAGGGAGCACTGAAGCTTTCTTT
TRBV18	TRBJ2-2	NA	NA	CASSGVPNTGELFF	TGTGCCAGCTCAGGAGTCCCGAACACCGGGGAGCTGTTTTTT
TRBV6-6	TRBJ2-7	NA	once	CASSYASKEQYF	TGTGCCAGCAGTTACGCCAGTAAGGAGCAGTACTTC
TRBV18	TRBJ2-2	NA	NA	CASSPSLTGMDGELFF	TGTGCCAGCTCACCCAGTCTTACAGGGATGGACGGGGAGCTGTTTTTT
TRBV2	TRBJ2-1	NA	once	CASSKSSHNEQFF	TGTGCCAGCAGTAAGAGCAGCCACAATGAGCAGTTCTTC
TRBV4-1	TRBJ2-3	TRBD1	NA	CASSQGGTGGKDTQYF	TGCGCCAGCAGCCAAGGGGGGACAGGGGGCAAGGATACGCAGTATTTT
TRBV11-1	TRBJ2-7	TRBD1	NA	CASSLEQGRRYEQYF	TGTGCCAGCAGCTTAGAACAGGGGCGAAGGTACGAGCAGTACTTC
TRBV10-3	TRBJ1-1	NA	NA	CAISESGSLNTEAFF	TGTGCCATCAGTGAGTCGGGCAGCTTGAACACTGAAGCTTTCTTT
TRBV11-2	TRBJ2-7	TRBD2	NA	CASSLASGGYEQYF	TGTGCCAGCAGCTTAGCTTCGGGAGGGTACGAGCAGTACTTC
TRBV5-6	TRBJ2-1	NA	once	CASSREGHEQFF	TGTGCCAGCAGTCGAGAGGGGCATGAGCAGTTCTTC
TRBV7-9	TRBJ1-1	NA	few	CASSLGLLNTEAFF	TGTGCCAGCAGCCTGGGGCTACTGAACACTGAAGCTTTCTTT
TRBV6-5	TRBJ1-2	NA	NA	CASSYSWGRGGGYTF	TGTGCCAGCAGTTACTCGTGGGGCAGGGGAGGTGGCTACACCTTC
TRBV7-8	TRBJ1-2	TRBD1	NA	CASSFSPGGANYGYTF	TGTGCCAGCAGCTTTAGCCCAGGGGGCGCTAACTATGGCTACACCTTC
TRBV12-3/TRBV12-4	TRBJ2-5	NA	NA	CASSLGQVETQYF	TGTGCCAGCAGTCTTGGCCAGGTAGAGACCCAGTACTTC
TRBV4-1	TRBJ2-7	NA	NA	CASSHREKYEQYF	TGCGCCAGCAGCCACAGGGAAAAATACGAGCAGTACTTC
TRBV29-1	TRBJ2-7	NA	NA	CSVAQGPYEQYF	TGCAGCGTGGCGCAGGGCCCTTACGAGCAGTACTTC
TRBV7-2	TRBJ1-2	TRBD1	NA	CASSSTGSPSNYGYTF	TGTGCCAGCAGCTCGACAGGGTCCCCTTCTAACTATGGCTACACCTTC
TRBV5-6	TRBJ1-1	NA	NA	CASSLGRVLGQPEAFF	TGTGCCAGCAGCTTGGGAAGGGTCCTAGGCCAACCTGAAGCTTTCTTT
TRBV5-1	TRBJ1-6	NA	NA	CASSNPGLNSPLHF	TGCGCCAGCAGCAATCCGGGCCTCAATTCACCCCTCCACTTT
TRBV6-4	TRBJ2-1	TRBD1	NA	CASRKAGTGLYNEQFF	TGTGCCAGCAGAAAGGCCGGGACAGGGCTATACAATGAGCAGTTCTTC
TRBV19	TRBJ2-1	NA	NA	CASTPSGVPYNEQFF	TGTGCCAGTACTCCTTCAGGGGTCCCCTACAATGAGCAGTTCTTC
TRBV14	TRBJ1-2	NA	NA	CASSHRGGTTYGYTF	TGTGCCAGCAGCCACCGGGGAGGGACCACCTATGGCTACACCTTC
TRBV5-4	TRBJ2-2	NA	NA	CASSLGLGELFF	TGTGCCAGCAGCTTGGGATTAGGGGAGCTGTTTTTT
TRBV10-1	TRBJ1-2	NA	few	CASSEGTQNYGYTF	TGCGCCAGCAGTGAGGGGACACAGAACTATGGCTACACCTTC
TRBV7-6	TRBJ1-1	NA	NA	CASSSSPAPNTEAFF	TGTGCCAGCAGCTCGTCCCCCGCCCCGAACACTGAAGCTTTCTTT
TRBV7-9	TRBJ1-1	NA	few	CASSYPRQNTEAFF	TGTGCCAGCAGCTACCCGCGGCAGAACACTGAAGCTTTCTTT
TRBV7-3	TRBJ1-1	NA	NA	CASSRGVETEAFF	TGTGCCAGCAGCAGAGGGGTTGAGACTGAAGCTTTCTTT
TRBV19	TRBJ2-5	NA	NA	CASSATGTLGETQYF	TGTGCCAGTAGTGCAACGGGGACCTTGGGAGAGACCCAGTACTTC
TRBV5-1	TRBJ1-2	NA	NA	CASSLEPAGYGYTF	TGCGCCAGCAGCTTGGAGCCAGCCGGCTATGGCTACACCTTC
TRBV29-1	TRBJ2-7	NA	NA	CSGGTSDEQYF	TGCAGCGGGGGGACTTCTGACGAGCAGTACTTC
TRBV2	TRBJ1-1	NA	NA	CASRGGTPNTEAFF	TGTGCCAGCAGGGGGGGGACACCGAACACTGAAGCTTTCTTT
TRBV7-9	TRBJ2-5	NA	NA	CASSGETPPRETQYF	TGTGCCAGCAGCGGAGAAACCCCCCCGCGGGAGACCCAGTACTTC
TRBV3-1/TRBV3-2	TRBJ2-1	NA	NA	CASSQRGGLSYEQFF	TGTGCCAGCAGCCAACGCGGGGGCCTTTCGTATGAGCAGTTCTTC
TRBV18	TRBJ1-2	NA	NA	CASSQNPVYGYTF	TGTGCCAGCTCACAAAATCCGGTCTATGGCTACACCTTC
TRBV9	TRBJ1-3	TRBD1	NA	CASSVAPGQGSGNTIYF	TGTGCCAGCAGCGTAGCCCCGGGACAGGGGTCTGGAAACACCATATATTTT
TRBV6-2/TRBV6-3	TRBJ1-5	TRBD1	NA	CASSYSLGTGSVSGQPQHF	TGTGCCAGCAGTTACAGCCTCGGGACAGGGTCCGTATCGGGTCAGCCCCAGCATTTT